A selection of T cell receptor beta chains follows, all from one sample in a study of cytomegalovirus exposure and HLA in healthy donors. The method was immunoSEQ multiplex PCR; TCRdb's version includes in-frame clones alone and lacks a portion of them. The sample contains roughly 130,000 clones, roughly 84% of which appear only once. The sequenced sample consisted of PBMCs. These receptor sequences come from a woman in her late teens or twenties in good health and CMV-seropositive. The CDR3 runs from the conserved cysteine through the conserved F or W. The D gene is left open where the match is weak. A row's size may be missing; if present it is once, few, many or a size class.

- | TRBJ2-1 | - | TRBV6-5 | CASSYLSSNEQFF | TGTGCCAGCAGTTACCTTTCGAGCAATGAGCAGTTCTTC
TRBD1 | TRBJ1-5 | - | TRBV5-1 | CASSDGQGSNQPQHF | TGCGCCAGCAGCGACGGACAGGGAAGCAATCAGCCCCAGCATTTT
- | TRBJ2-5 | - | TRBV5-1 | CASSLDSRGETQYF | TGCGCCAGCAGCTTGGACTCAAGGGGGGAGACCCAGTACTTC
- | TRBJ2-1 | - | TRBV27 | CASSLQGYNEQFF | TGTGCCAGCAGTTTACAGGGATACAATGAGCAGTTCTTC
- | TRBJ1-3 | - | TRBV7-9 | CASSFEGRGAGNTIYF | TGTGCCAGCAGCTTCGAAGGACGGGGAGCTGGAAACACCATATATTTT
- | TRBJ1-3 | few | TRBV2 | CASRGSLGTGNTIYF | TGTGCCAGCAGGGGGAGTCTAGGAACTGGAAACACCATATATTTT
- | TRBJ1-2 | - | TRBV4-2 | CASSLGGGVDGYTF | TGTGCCAGCAGTCTGGGGGGGGGCGTTGATGGCTACACCTTC
- | TRBJ2-1 | - | TRBV5-1 | CASSLGETSYNEQFF | TGCGCCAGCAGCCTCGGGGAAACCTCCTACAATGAGCAGTTCTTC
TRBD2 | TRBJ2-2 | - | TRBV7-6 | CASSLEGLATGELFF | TGTGCCAGCAGCTTAGAGGGACTAGCCACCGGGGAGCTGTTTTTT
TRBD1 | TRBJ2-7 | - | TRBV6-5 | CASSRQGFGYEQYF | TGTGCCAGCAGCCGACAGGGGTTCGGCTACGAGCAGTACTTC
- | TRBJ2-7 | few | TRBV19 | CASSIDTEQYF | TGTGCCAGTAGTATTGACACCGAGCAGTACTTC
TRBD1 | TRBJ2-2 | - | TRBV2 | CASSHRQGPTGELFF | TGTGCCAGCAGTCATCGACAGGGTCCCACCGGGGAGCTGTTTTTT
TRBD1 | TRBJ1-2 | once | TRBV7-2 | CASSDATGAFGGYTF | TGTGCCAGCAGCGACGCGACAGGGGCCTTTGGTGGCTACACCTTC
- | TRBJ2-7 | - | TRBV9 | CASSPRGGYEQYF | TGTGCCAGCAGCCCCCGAGGGGGCTACGAGCAGTACTTC
TRBD2 | TRBJ2-7 | - | TRBV2 | CASSPSGGAGYEQYF | TGTGCCAGCAGTCCTAGCGGGGGGGCCGGTTACGAGCAGTACTTC
- | TRBJ2-1 | - | TRBV4-2 | CASSQVNEQFF | TGTGCCAGCAGCCAAGTAAATGAGCAGTTCTTC
- | TRBJ2-7 | - | TRBV6-5 | CASSYSTGYEQYF | TGTGCCAGCAGTTACTCTACGGGATACGAGCAGTACTTC
- | TRBJ2-5 | - | TRBV18 | CASSPYEGETQYF | TGTGCCAGCTCACCATATGAGGGAGAGACCCAGTACTTC
- | TRBJ2-7 | once | TRBV19 | CASSMDHGGEQYF | TGTGCCAGTAGTATGGATCACGGGGGCGAGCAGTACTTC
- | TRBJ1-2 | - | TRBV10-3 | CAISGYREHYGYTF | TGTGCCATCAGCGGCTACAGGGAGCACTATGGCTACACCTTC
TRBD1 | TRBJ1-4 | - | TRBV5-1 | CASSRAPGQMNEKLFF | TGCGCCAGCAGCCGGGCACCGGGACAGATGAATGAAAAACTGTTTTTT
- | TRBJ2-6 | few | TRBV28 | CASSAVRGTASGANVLTF | TGTGCCAGCAGTGCGGTTCGGGGGACAGCCTCTGGGGCCAACGTCCTGACTTTC
TRBD2 | TRBJ2-3 | - | TRBV9 | CASSKAGTSGGVTDTQYF | TGTGCCAGCAGCAAAGCCGGGACTAGCGGGGGAGTCACAGATACGCAGTATTTT
- | TRBJ2-7 | - | TRBV28 | CASSLADDQGYF | TGTGCCAGCAGTTTAGCGGACGATCAGGGGTACTTC
- | TRBJ2-7 | - | TRBV5-4 | CASSLGGPDSHEQYF | TGTGCCAGCAGCTTGGGGGGGCCGGACTCCCACGAGCAGTACTTC
TRBD1 | TRBJ1-3 | - | TRBV5-6 | CASSETGAGNTIYF | TGTGCCAGCAGCGAAACAGGGGCTGGAAACACCATATATTTT
TRBD2 | TRBJ2-7 | - | TRBV10-3 | CAIRKRGEISYEQYF | TGTGCCATCAGAAAGCGGGGGGAGATCTCCTACGAGCAGTACTTC
TRBD1 | TRBJ1-1 | once | TRBV6-1 | CASSTGQGGEAFF | TGTGCCAGCAGTACCGGACAGGGTGGTGAAGCTTTCTTT
TRBD1 | TRBJ2-7 | - | TRBV6-5 | CASSYYRDRGREQYF | TGTGCCAGCAGTTACTACCGGGACAGGGGGCGGGAGCAGTACTTC
- | TRBJ1-1 | - | TRBV5-1 | CASSLTPPRQGITEAFF | TGCGCCAGCAGCCTAACCCCCCCCCGGCAGGGTATCACTGAAGCTTTCTTT
- | TRBJ2-2 | - | TRBV27 | CASMENGELFF | TGTGCCAGCATGGAGAACGGGGAGCTGTTTTTT
- | TRBJ2-5 | few | TRBV10-3 | CAISEHRLATRGAETQYF | TGTGCCATCAGTGAGCACCGACTCGCTACAAGAGGAGCGGAGACCCAGTACTTC
TRBD1 | TRBJ2-1 | - | TRBV23-1 | CASDWDRAHNEQFF | TGCGCCAGCGACTGGGACAGGGCCCACAATGAGCAGTTCTTC
- | TRBJ1-1 | - | TRBV6-4 | CASSDAGLGTEAFF | TGTGCCAGCAGTGACGCCGGGTTGGGCACTGAAGCTTTCTTT
- | TRBJ1-6 | - | TRBV7-9 | CASSLVGQPGQTYNSPLHF | TGTGCCAGCAGCTTAGTGGGCCAGCCGGGACAAACTTATAATTCACCCCTCCACTTT
TRBD2 | TRBJ2-3 | - | TRBV10-1 | CASSTSGGSTDTQYF | TGCGCCAGCAGCACTAGCGGGGGGAGCACAGATACGCAGTATTTT
- | TRBJ1-1 | - | TRBV27 | CAGGPTGNTEAFF | TGTGCCGGCGGCCCGACAGGGAACACTGAAGCTTTCTTT
TRBD1 | TRBJ1-5 | once | TRBV4-1 | CASSPGPLGRGKSNQPQHF | TGCGCCAGCAGCCCTGGGCCTTTGGGCAGGGGGAAAAGCAATCAGCCCCAGCATTTT
- | TRBJ2-1 | few | TRBV13 | CASSFFELTNEQFF | TGTGCCAGCAGCTTCTTCGAGCTTACCAATGAGCAGTTCTTC
- | TRBJ1-2 | - | TRBV19 | CASSIVGRQNYGYTF | TGTGCCAGTAGTATCGTTGGCAGGCAGAACTATGGCTACACCTTC
- | TRBJ2-1 | - | TRBV2 | CASSEELRDEQFF | TGTGCCAGCAGTGAGGAACTTCGGGATGAGCAGTTCTTC
- | TRBJ1-1 | - | TRBV10-2 | CASSVLSREAFF | TGCGCCAGCAGTGTACTATCAAGGGAAGCTTTCTTT
- | TRBJ2-5 | - | TRBV6-7 | CASSYPHGLAKETQYF | TGTGCCAGCAGTTACCCCCACGGGCTAGCCAAAGAGACCCAGTACTTC
TRBD1 | TRBJ1-1 | - | TRBV4-1 | CASSQEGQGATSKAFF | TGCGCCAGCAGCCAAGAGGGACAGGGCGCAACCTCTAAAGCTTTCTTT
- | TRBJ1-5 | - | TRBV4-2 | CASSQGQNQPQHF | TGTGCCAGCAGCCAAGGTCAGAATCAGCCCCAGCATTTT
TRBD1 | TRBJ2-1 | - | TRBV11-3 | CASSPGQGAYNEQFF | TGTGCCAGCAGCCCGGGACAGGGGGCTTACAATGAGCAGTTCTTC